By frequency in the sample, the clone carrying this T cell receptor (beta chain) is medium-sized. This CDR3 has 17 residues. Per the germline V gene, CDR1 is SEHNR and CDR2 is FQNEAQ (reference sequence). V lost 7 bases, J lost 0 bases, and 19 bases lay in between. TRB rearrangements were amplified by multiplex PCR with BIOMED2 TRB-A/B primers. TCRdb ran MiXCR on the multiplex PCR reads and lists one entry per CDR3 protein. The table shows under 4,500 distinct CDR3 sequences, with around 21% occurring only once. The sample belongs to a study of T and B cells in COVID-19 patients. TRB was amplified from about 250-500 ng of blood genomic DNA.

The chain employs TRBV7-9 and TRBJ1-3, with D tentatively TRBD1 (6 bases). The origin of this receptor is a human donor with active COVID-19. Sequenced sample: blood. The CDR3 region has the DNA TGTGCCAGCAACAACCCTCGTAGGGGGAGCTCTGGAAACACCATATATTTT. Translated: CASNNPRRGSSGNTIYF.